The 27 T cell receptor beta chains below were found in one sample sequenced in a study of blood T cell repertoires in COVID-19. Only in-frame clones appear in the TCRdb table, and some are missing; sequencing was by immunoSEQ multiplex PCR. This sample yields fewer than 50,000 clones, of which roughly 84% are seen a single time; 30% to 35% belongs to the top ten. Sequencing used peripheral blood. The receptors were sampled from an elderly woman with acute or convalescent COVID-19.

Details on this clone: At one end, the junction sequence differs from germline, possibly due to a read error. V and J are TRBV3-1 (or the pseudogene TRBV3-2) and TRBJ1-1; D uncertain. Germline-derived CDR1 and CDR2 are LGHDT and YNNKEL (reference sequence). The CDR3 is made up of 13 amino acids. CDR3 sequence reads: CASSQPRATGAFF. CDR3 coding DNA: TGTGCCAGCAGCCAACCGAGGGCCACTGGAGCTTTCTTT.

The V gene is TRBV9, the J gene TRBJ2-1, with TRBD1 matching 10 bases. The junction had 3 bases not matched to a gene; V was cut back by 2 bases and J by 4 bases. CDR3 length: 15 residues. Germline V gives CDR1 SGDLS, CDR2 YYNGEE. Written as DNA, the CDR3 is TGTGCCAGCAGCGTCGGGGACAGGGGTTACAATGAGCAGTTCTTC. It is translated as CASSVGDRGYNEQFF.

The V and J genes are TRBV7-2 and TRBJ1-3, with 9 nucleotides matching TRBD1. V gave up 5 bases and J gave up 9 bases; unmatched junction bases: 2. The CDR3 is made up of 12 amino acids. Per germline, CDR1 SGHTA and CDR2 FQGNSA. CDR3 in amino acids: CASSPGQGTIYF. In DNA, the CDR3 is TGTGCCAGCAGCCCGGGACAGGGCACCATATATTTT.

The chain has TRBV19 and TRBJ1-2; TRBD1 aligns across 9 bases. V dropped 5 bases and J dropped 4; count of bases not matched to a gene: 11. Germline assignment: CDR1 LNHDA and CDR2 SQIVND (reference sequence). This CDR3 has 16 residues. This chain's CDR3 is CASSVPRDRDIYGYTF. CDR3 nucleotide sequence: TGTGCCAGTAGTGTCCCCCGGGACAGGGACATCTATGGCTACACCTTC.

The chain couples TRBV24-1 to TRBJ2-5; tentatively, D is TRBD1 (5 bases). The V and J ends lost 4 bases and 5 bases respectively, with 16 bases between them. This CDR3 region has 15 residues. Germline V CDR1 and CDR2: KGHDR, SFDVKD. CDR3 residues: CATSDPFQTVETQYF. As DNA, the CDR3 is TGTGCCACCAGTGACCCATTCCAGACAGTGGAGACCCAGTACTTC.

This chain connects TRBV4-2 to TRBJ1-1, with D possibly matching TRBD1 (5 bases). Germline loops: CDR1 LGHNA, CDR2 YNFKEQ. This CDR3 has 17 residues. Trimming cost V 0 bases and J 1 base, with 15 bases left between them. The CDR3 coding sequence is TGTGCCAGCAGCCAAGATCCAGGGTTTGTTGGGAACACTGAAGCTTTCTTT. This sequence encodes CASSQDPGFVGNTEAFF.

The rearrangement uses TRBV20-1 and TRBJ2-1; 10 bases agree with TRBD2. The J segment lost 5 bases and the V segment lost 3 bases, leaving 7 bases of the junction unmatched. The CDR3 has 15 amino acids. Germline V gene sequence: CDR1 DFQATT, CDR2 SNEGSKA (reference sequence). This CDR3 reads CSASIGTSAHNEQFF. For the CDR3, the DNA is TGCAGTGCTAGTATCGGGACTAGCGCCCACAATGAGCAGTTCTTC.

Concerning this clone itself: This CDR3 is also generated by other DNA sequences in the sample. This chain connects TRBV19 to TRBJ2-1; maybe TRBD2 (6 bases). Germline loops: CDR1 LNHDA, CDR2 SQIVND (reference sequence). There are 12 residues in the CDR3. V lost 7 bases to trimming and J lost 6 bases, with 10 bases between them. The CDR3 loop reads CASTRGLNEQFF. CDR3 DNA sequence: TGTGCCAGTACTCGGGGACTCAATGAGCAGTTCTTC.

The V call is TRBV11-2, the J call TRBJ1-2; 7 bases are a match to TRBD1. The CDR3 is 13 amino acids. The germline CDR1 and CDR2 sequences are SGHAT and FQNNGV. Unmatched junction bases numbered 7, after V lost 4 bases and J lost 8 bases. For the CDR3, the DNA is TGTGCCAGCAGCTCTAGTCAGGGGGTCGGCTACACCTTC. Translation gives CASSSSQGVGYTF.

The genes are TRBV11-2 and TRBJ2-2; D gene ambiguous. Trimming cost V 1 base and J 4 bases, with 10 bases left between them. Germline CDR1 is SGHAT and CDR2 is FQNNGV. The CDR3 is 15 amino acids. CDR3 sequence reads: CASSLALSSTGELFF. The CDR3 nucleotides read TGTGCCAGCAGCTTAGCGCTGTCGAGCACCGGGGAGCTGTTTTTT. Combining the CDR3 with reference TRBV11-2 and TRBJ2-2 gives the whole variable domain EAGVAQSPRYKIIEKRQSVAFWCNPISGHATLYWYQQILGQGPKLLIQFQNNGVVDDSQLPKDRFSAERLKGVDSTLKIQPAKLEDSAVYLCASSLALSSTGELFFGEGSRLTVL.

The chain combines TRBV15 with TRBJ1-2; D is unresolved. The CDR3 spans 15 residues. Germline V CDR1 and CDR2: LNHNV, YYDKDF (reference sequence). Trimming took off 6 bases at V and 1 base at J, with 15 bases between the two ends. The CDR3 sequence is CATRETLSGNYGYTF. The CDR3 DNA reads TGTGCCACCAGAGAGACGCTAAGCGGTAACTATGGCTACACCTTC.

The DNA for the CDR3 is TGTGCCAGCAGCCCTCGGTCCGCCGCACCTCCCAATGAGCAGTTCTTC. This encodes CASSPRSAAPPNEQFF. The rearrangement joins TRBV9 to TRBJ2-1; D is uncertain. The germline V and J ends were trimmed by 4 bases and 6 bases, with 20 bases remaining between them. The CDR3 contains 16 residues. Germline V CDR1 and CDR2: SGDLS, YYNGEE.

Here the CDR3 DNA reads TGTGCCTGGAGCCGGGACATGAACACTGAAGCTTTCTTT. Amino acid sequence: CAWSRDMNTEAFF. The chain is built from TRBV30 and TRBJ1-1; TRBD1 might be the D (6 bases). Germline V gene lookup returns CDR1 GTSNPN and CDR2 SVGIG (reference sequence). The length of the CDR3 is 13 residues. V dropped 3 bases and J dropped 0 bases, with 8 bases sitting between them. The full variable domain, with the rest looked up from reference TRBV30 and TRBJ1-1, is SQTIHQWPATLVQPVGSPLSLECTVEGTSNPNLYWYRQAAGRGLQLLFYSVGIGQISSEVPQNLSASRPQDRQFILSSKKLLLSDSGFYLCAWSRDMNTEAFFGQGTRLTVV.

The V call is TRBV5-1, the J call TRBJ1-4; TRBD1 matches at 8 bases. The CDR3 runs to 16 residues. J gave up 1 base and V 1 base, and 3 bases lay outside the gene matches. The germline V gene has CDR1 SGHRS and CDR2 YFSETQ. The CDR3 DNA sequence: TGCGCCAGCAGCTTGCAAGGGACAGGAACTAATGAAAAACTGTTTTTT. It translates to CASSLQGTGTNEKLFF.

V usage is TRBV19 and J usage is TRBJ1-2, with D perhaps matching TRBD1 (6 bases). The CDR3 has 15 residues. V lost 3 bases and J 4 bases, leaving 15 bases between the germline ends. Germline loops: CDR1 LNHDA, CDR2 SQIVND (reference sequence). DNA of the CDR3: TGTGCCAGTAGTATCCGGGACATCGGCCCCTATGGCTACACCTTC. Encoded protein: CASSIRDIGPYGYTF. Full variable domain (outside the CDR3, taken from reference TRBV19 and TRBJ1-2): DGGITQSPKYLFRKEGQNVTLSCEQNLNHDAMYWYRQDPGQGLRLIYYSQIVNDFQKGDIAEGYSVSREKKESFPLTVTSAQKNPTAFYLCASSIRDIGPYGYTFGSGTRLTVV.

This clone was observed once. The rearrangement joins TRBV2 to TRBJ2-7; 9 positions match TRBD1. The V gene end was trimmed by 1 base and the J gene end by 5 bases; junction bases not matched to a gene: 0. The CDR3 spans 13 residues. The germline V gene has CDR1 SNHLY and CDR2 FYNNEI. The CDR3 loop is CASSEGTGDEQYF. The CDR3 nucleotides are TGTGCCAGCAGTGAAGGGACAGGGGACGAGCAGTACTTC.

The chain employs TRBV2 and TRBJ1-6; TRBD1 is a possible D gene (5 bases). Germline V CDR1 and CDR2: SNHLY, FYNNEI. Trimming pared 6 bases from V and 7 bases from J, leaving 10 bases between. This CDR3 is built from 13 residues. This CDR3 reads CASRVPGNSPLHF. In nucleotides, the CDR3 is TGTGCCAGCAGGGTCCCAGGGAATTCACCCCTCCACTTT.

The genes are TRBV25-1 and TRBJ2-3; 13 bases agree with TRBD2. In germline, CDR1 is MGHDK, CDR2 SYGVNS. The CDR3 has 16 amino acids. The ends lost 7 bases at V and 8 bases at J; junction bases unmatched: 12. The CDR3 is CASTPWGLAGIGTQYF. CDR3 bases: TGTGCCAGCACCCCGTGGGGACTAGCGGGAATTGGTACGCAGTATTTT.

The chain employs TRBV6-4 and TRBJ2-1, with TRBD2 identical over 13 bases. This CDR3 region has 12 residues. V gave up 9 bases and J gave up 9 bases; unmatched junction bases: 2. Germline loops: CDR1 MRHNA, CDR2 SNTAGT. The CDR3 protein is CASTSGRGEQFF. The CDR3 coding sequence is TGTGCCAGTACTAGCGGGAGGGGTGAGCAGTTCTTC.

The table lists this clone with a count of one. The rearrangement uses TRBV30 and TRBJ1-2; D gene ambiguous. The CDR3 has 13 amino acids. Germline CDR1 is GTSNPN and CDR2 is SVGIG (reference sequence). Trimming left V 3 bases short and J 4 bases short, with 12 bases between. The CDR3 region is CAWSHIRGYGYTF. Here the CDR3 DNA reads TGTGCCTGGAGCCATATCCGAGGCTATGGCTACACCTTC.

This CDR3 reads CASTTAGVTNTGELFF. The CDR3 nucleotides read TGTGCCAGCACCACCGCGGGAGTCACGAACACCGGGGAGCTGTTTTTT. The gene calls are TRBV3-1 (or the pseudogene TRBV3-2) and TRBJ2-2, with 7 bases matching TRBD2. This CDR3 has 16 amino acids. Germline V CDR1 and CDR2: LGHDT, YNNKEL (reference sequence). Trimming at V came to 7 bases and at J to 0 bases, leaving 8 bases not matched to a gene.

The CDR3 DNA is TGTGCCAGCAGCTTAGATGGGGGGGCGCAAAACAATGAGCAGTTCTTC. Amino acids: CASSLDGGAQNNEQFF. V usage is TRBV11-3 and J usage is TRBJ2-1; D might be TRBD2 (7 bases). CDR3 length equals 16 residues. V lost 0 bases and J lost 5, with 14 bases in between. Germline V CDR1 and CDR2: SGHNT, YENEEA.

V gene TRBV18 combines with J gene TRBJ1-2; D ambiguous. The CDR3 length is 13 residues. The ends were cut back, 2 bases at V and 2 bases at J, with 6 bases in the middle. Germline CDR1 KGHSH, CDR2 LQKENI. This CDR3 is CASSPEENYGYTF. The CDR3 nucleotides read TGTGCCAGCTCACCAGAGGAGAACTATGGCTACACCTTC.

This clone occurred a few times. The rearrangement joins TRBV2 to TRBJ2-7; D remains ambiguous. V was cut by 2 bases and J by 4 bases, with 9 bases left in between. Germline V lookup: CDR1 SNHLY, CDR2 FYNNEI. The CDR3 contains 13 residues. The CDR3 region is CASSEYRSYEQYF. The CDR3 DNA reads TGTGCCAGCAGTGAATACAGATCATACGAGCAGTACTTC. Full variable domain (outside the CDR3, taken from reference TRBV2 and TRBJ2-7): EPEVTQTPSHQVTQMGQEVILRCVPISNHLYFYWYRQILGQKVEFLVSFYNNEISEKSEIFDDQFSVERPDGSNFTLKIRSTKLEDSAMYFCASSEYRSYEQYFGPGTRLTVT.

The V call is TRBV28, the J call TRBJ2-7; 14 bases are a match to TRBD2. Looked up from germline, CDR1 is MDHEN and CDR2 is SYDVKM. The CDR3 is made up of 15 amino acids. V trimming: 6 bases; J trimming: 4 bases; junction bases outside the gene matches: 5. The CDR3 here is CASRGLAGVGYEQYF. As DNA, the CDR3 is TGTGCCAGCAGGGGACTAGCGGGAGTGGGATACGAGCAGTACTTC.

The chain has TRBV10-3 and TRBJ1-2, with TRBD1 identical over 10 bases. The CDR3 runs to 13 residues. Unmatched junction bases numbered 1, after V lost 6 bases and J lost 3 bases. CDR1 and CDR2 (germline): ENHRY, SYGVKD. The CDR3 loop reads CAIRGTGDYGYTF. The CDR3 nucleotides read TGTGCCATCAGGGGGACAGGGGACTATGGCTACACCTTC.

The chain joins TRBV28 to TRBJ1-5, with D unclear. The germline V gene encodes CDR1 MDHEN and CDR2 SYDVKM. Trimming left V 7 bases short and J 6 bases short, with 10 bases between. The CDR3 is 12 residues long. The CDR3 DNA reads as TGTGCCAGCACCAATCCCAGTCAGCCCCAGCATTTT. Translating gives CASTNPSQPQHF. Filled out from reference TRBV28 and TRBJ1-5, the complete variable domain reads DVKVTQSSRYLVKRTGEKVFLECVQDMDHENMFWYRQDPGLGLRLIYFSYDVKMKEKGDIPEGYSVSREKKERFSLILESASTNQTSMYLCASTNPSQPQHFGDGTRLSIL.